The next 3 T cell receptor beta chains were all read from a single sample in a study of T-cell memory formation after mild COVID-19. MiXCR was run by TCRdb on the 5' RACE reads, yielding one entry per CDR3 protein. The sample comprises about 390,000 distinct CDR3 sequences, roughly 15% of which are singletons, and 20% to 25% rests with the top ten. Sequencing was carried out using PBMCs or a T cell subset sorted from them (not recorded which). The receptors were gathered from a man aged 18 to 35 who had mild COVID-19 (a few samples of this study predate the infection). Cell type and time point are not known.

This clonotype was observed a handful of times. The chain employs TRBV10-3 and TRBJ2-2; the D is unclear. The CDR3 is made up of 14 amino acids. The germline gives CDR1 ENHRY, CDR2 SYGVKD. Deletions cut 2 bases from V and 4 bases from J, with 8 bases between. CDR3 sequence: CAISEGSSTGELFF. The CDR3, as DNA: TGTGCCATCAGTGAGGGGTCCTCCACCGGGGAGCTGTTTTTT.

In DNA, the CDR3 is TGCGCCAGCAGCTCCCTGACTAGCGGGGGCTCCTACGAGCAGTACTTC. This translates into CASSSLTSGGSYEQYF. This rearrangement joins TRBV5-1 to TRBJ2-7; 12 bases agree with TRBD2. V lost 3 bases, J lost 0 bases, and 4 bases stayed unmatched. Germline-derived CDR1 and CDR2 are SGHRS and YFSETQ. This CDR3 comprises 16 residues. Full variable domain (outside the CDR3, taken from reference TRBV5-1 and TRBJ2-7): KAGVTQTPRYLIKTRGQQVTLSCSPISGHRSVSWYQQTPGQGLQFLFEYFSETQRNKGNFPGRFSGRQFSNSRSEMNVSTLELGDSALYLCASSSLTSGGSYEQYFGPGTRLTVT.

The chain uses TRBV4-3 and TRBJ2-3; the match to TRBD2 covers 11 bases. The junction had 6 bases not matched to a gene; V was cut back by 0 bases and J by 7 bases. The V gene's germline CDR1 is LGHNA and CDR2 YSLEER. The CDR3 runs 16 residues. The CDR3 bases are TGCGCCAGCAGCCAAGATCGGGCTAGCGGGGGGTATACGCAGTATTTT. Protein: CASSQDRASGGYTQYF.